The 6 T cell receptor beta chains below were found in one sample sequenced in a study of shared clonotypes between healthy human individuals. The protocol was immunoSEQ multiplex PCR, while the TCRdb copy is restricted to in-frame clones and leaves out a portion. Of some 2.1 million clones listed, just over 90% are singletons. Terminally differentiated effector memory CD45RA+ cells were excluded by CCR7 positive selection of CD45RO-negative cells. Sequencing used naive CD8+ T cells from PBMCs. The receptors derive from a man younger than 30 in good health. Some clones in this sample may be carry-over from other donors' samples.

This clone was picked up one time. The J gene is TRBJ2-7, the V gene TRBV4-1, with a possible D match to TRBD1 (6 bases). Germline loops: CDR1 MGHRA, CDR2 YSYEKL. There are 18 residues in the CDR3. V lost 1 base and J lost 6, with 25 bases in between. The CDR3 loop is CASSQGLPAIGRGSEQYF. Here the CDR3 DNA reads TGCGCCAGCAGCCAAGGTCTTCCCGCGATTGGCAGGGGTTCCGAGCAGTACTTC.

The J gene is TRBJ1-2, the V gene TRBV27; TRBD1 is a possible D gene (5 bases). In germline, CDR1 is MNHEY, CDR2 SMNVEV (reference sequence). The CDR3 contains 15 residues. Between the trimmed V and J ends, which lost 6 bases and 8 bases, there was a span of 22 bases. The CDR3 bases are TGTGCCAGCAGATATACCGGGACGGCCGCCCAAGGCTACACCTTC. Protein: CASRYTGTAAQGYTF.

This clone occurred once. The chain employs TRBV6-6 and TRBJ1-5; no definite D call. Per the germline V gene, CDR1 is MNHNY and CDR2 is SVGAGI (reference sequence). CDR3 length equals 14 residues. The germline V and J ends were trimmed by 3 bases and 5 bases, with 11 bases remaining between them. The CDR3 sequence is CASSYSNWDQPQHF. The CDR3 DNA follows: TGTGCCAGCAGTTATTCAAACTGGGATCAGCCCCAGCATTTT.

On this clone: The same CDR3 also results from other DNA sequences found in this sample. DNA for the CDR3: TGTGCCAGCCGACCGAGCGGGAGCTCCTACAATGAGCAGTTCTTC. Encoded protein: CASRPSGSSYNEQFF. The rearrangement uses TRBV7-2 and TRBJ2-1; 8 bases fit TRBD2. Germline CDR1 is SGHTA and CDR2 is FQGNSA. Trimming at V came to 8 bases and at J to 0 bases, leaving 6 bases not matched to a gene. The CDR3 consists of 15 residues. The entire variable domain, with the rest obtained from reference TRBV7-2 and TRBJ2-1, is as follows: GAGVSQSPSNKVTEKGKDVELRCDPISGHTALYWYRQSLGQGLEFLIYFQGNSAPDKSGLPSDRFSAERTGGSVSTLTIQRTQQEDSAVYLCASRPSGSSYNEQFFGPGTRLTVL.

The rearrangement joins TRBV27 to TRBJ2-5; 8 bases match TRBD2. CDR3 length: 14 amino acids. Germline loops: CDR1 MNHEY, CDR2 SMNVEV (reference sequence). The V gene end was trimmed by 4 bases and the J gene end by 5 bases; junction bases not matched to a gene: 6. The CDR3 DNA is TGTGCCAGCAGTTCCTTTAGCGGGATCGAGACCCAGTACTTC. It codes for CASSSFSGIETQYF.

The chain recombines TRBV5-1 with TRBJ1-2, with D perhaps matching TRBD1 (5 bases). CDR1 and CDR2 from the germline V gene are SGHRS and YFSETQ. V was shortened by 5 bases and J by 2 bases, with 13 bases between the two germline ends. The CDR3 covers 14 residues. CDR3 sequence (DNA): TGCGCCAGCAGGGAGGGACGGATAAACTATGGCTACACCTTC. It is translated as CASREGRINYGYTF.